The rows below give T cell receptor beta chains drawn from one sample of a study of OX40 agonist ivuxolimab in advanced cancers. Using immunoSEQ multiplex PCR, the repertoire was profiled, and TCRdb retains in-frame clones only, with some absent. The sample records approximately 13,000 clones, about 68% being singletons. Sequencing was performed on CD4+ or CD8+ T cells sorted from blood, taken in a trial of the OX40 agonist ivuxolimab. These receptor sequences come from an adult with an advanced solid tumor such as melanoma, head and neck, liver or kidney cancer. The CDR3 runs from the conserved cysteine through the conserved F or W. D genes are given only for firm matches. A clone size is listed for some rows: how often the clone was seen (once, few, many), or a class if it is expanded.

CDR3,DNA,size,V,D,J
CASSYEEDRVSEQYF,TGTGCCAGCAGCTACGAGGAGGACAGAGTAAGCGAGCAGTACTTC,-,TRBV7-9,-,TRBJ2-7
CASSFHENREQFF,TGTGCCAGCAGTTTTCATGAGAATCGCGAGCAGTTCTTC,-,TRBV27,-,TRBJ2-1
CAWSVQGNEQFF,TGTGCCTGGAGTGTACAGGGCAATGAGCAGTTCTTC,few,TRBV30,-,TRBJ2-1
CASSPTGTGVREQYF,TGTGCCAGCAGCCCTACCGGGACAGGGGTGCGCGAGCAGTACTTC,once,TRBV27,TRBD1,TRBJ2-7
CASSPGTSGSYEQYF,TGTGCCAGCAGCCCGGGGACTAGCGGATCCTACGAGCAGTACTTC,-,TRBV13,TRBD2,TRBJ2-7
CASSLVSSWYGYTF,TGTGCCAGCAGCTTGGTATCGAGTTGGTATGGCTACACCTTC,-,TRBV5-6,-,TRBJ1-2
CASSENRKTDTQYF,TGTGCCAGCAGTGAGAACAGAAAAACAGATACGCAGTATTTT,medium-sized,TRBV25-1,-,TRBJ2-3
CASSPGQGGEQFF,TGTGCCAGCAGCCCAGGACAGGGAGGTGAGCAGTTCTTC,-,TRBV5-4,TRBD1,TRBJ2-1
CASSVALQGFKDTQYF,TGTGCCAGCAGCGTAGCTCTCCAGGGGTTCAAAGATACGCAGTATTTT,-,TRBV9,-,TRBJ2-3
CASSQGSGAFTDTQYF,TGCGCCAGCAGCCAAGGGTCAGGGGCATTCACAGATACGCAGTATTTT,-,TRBV4-3,-,TRBJ2-3
CASSLGEGTPEAFF,TGTGCCAGCAGCTTGGGAGAGGGTACCCCTGAAGCTTTCTTT,-,TRBV5-5,-,TRBJ1-1
CATTLKRGTHSNQPQHF,TGTGCCACCACTCTCAAACGTGGGACTCATAGCAATCAGCCCCAGCATTTT,-,TRBV27,-,TRBJ1-5
CASSLSGQGRTEAFF,TGTGCCAGCAGTTTATCGGGACAGGGAAGAACTGAAGCTTTCTTT,-,TRBV27,TRBD1,TRBJ1-1
CASSNRGRGYEQYF,TGTGCCAGCAGTAACAGGGGACGTGGGTACGAGCAGTACTTC,-,TRBV6-5,TRBD1,TRBJ2-7
CASSVGQGNEQYF,TGTGCCAGCAGCGTAGGACAGGGTAACGAGCAGTACTTC,-,TRBV7-3,TRBD1,TRBJ2-7
CASSQGSYNEQFF,TGTGCCAGCAGCCAGGGCTCCTACAATGAGCAGTTCTTC,-,TRBV2,-,TRBJ2-1
CASSQERGASTDTQYF,TGTGCCAGCAGCCAAGAGAGGGGAGCTAGCACAGATACGCAGTATTTT,-,TRBV4-2,-,TRBJ2-3
CASSLTGSGEQYF,TGTGCCAGCAGCTTAACGGGATCTGGCGAGCAGTACTTC,-,TRBV7-9,-,TRBJ2-7
CASGDNEQFF,TGTGCCAGCGGAGACAATGAGCAGTTCTTC,-,TRBV9,-,TRBJ2-1
CASTGSGRGNYGYTF,TGTGCCAGCACTGGATCGGGCAGGGGTAACTATGGCTACACCTTC,-,TRBV6-5,-,TRBJ1-2
CASSFGIGAYGYTF,TGTGCCAGCAGCTTTGGTATAGGGGCCTATGGCTACACCTTC,-,TRBV11-2,-,TRBJ1-2
CASSPLDKSSGNTIYF,TGCGCCAGCAGTCCATTGGACAAGAGCTCTGGAAACACCATATATTTT,few,TRBV23-1,-,TRBJ1-3
CASSESSGRIYEQYF,TGTGCCAGCAGCGAAAGTAGCGGGAGGATCTACGAGCAGTACTTC,-,TRBV27,TRBD2,TRBJ2-7
CSVEGQGDEQYF,TGCAGCGTTGAGGGACAGGGGGACGAGCAGTACTTC,-,TRBV29-1,TRBD1,TRBJ2-7
CASSLDQTEETQYF,TGTGCCAGCAGCTTAGATCAGACGGAAGAGACCCAGTACTTC,few,TRBV11-3,-,TRBJ2-5
CASSPRGGGPNTGELFF,TGTGCCAGCAGTCCTCGCGGGGGCGGACCGAACACCGGGGAGCTGTTTTTT,-,TRBV28,-,TRBJ2-2
CASSLTASEQYF,TGTGCCAGCAGCTTAACAGCGAGCGAGCAGTACTTC,few,TRBV5-4,-,TRBJ2-7
CASSPRDYGYTF,TGTGCCAGCAGTCCCAGGGACTATGGCTACACCTTC,-,TRBV27,-,TRBJ1-2
CASGVERDEQYF,TGTGCCAGCGGCGTAGAGCGGGACGAGCAGTACTTC,-,TRBV7-8,-,TRBJ2-7
CASSEGGEQFF,TGTGCCAGCAGCGAAGGAGGGGAGCAGTTCTTC,-,TRBV11-3,-,TRBJ2-1
CASSYGQGDTDTQYF,TGTGCCAGCAGTTACGGACAGGGGGACACAGATACGCAGTATTTT,-,TRBV6-5,TRBD1,TRBJ2-3
CASSLGGTYQPQHF,TGTGCCAGCAGCTTAGGTGGCACCTATCAGCCCCAGCATTTT,-,TRBV7-9,-,TRBJ1-5
CASSSTGVTGELFF,TGTGCCAGCAGTTCTACAGGGGTCACCGGGGAGCTGTTTTTT,large,TRBV13,TRBD1,TRBJ2-2
CASSRHLHRDSSYEQYF,TGCGCCAGCAGCCGCCACCTACACCGGGACAGCTCCTACGAGCAGTACTTC,-,TRBV4-3,TRBD1,TRBJ2-7
CATSSGYGGGPETQYF,TGTGCCACCAGCAGTGGGTATGGCGGGGGACCAGAGACCCAGTACTTC,once,TRBV15,TRBD2,TRBJ2-5
CASSPMGGYHEQYF,TGTGCCAGCAGTCCGATGGGGGGGTACCACGAGCAGTACTTC,-,TRBV27,TRBD2,TRBJ2-7
CASSQGTRGSEQFF,TGCGCCAGCAGCCAAGGGACTAGGGGTAGTGAGCAGTTCTTC,once,TRBV4-1,TRBD2,TRBJ2-1
CASSLGVYEQYF,TGTGCCAGCAGCTTGGGAGTGTACGAGCAGTACTTC,-,TRBV5-4,-,TRBJ2-7
CASIGWEGYEQYF,TGTGCCAGCATCGGCTGGGAGGGATACGAGCAGTACTTC,-,TRBV11-2,TRBD2,TRBJ2-7
CASSYSSRNTEAFF,TGTGCCAGCAGTTACTCCAGTAGGAACACTGAAGCTTTCTTT,-,TRBV6-5,-,TRBJ1-1
CASSLVGTASSGNTIYF,TGTGCCAGCAGCTTAGTTGGGACAGCCAGCTCTGGAAACACCATATATTTT,few,TRBV7-2,TRBD1,TRBJ1-3
CASSGSYEQYF,TGCGCCAGTAGCGGATCCTACGAGCAGTACTTC,few,TRBV10-1,-,TRBJ2-7